This T cell receptor (beta chain) was retrieved from a study of blood T cell repertoires in COVID-19. On the study more broadly: Acute-phase and convalescent COVID-19 samples originated in the United States, Italy and Spain.

Participants, about 18 to 90 years old, spanned some 23 US areas. Participants had their cohort set by participant-reported clinical history. Per the authors' pipeline: By means of reference gene primer amplification, nucleated cell counts were estimated. Data came from immunoSEQ multiplex PCR; TCRdb stores just in-frame clones and leaves some out. Clone size and the V and J calls come from that table; the DNA yielded D and trimming. The data contain approximately 220,000 clones, 80% to 85% of them singletons. Trimming took 4 bases from V and 1 from J, leaving 10 bases between them. The CDR3 is 14 amino acids. Germline CDR1 reads KGHSH; CDR2 reads LQKENI.

The sequence was collected from a woman aged 40 to 50 who had recovered from COVID-19. The chain combines TRBV18 with TRBJ1-1, with D possibly matching TRBD1 (5 bases). The material sequenced was PBMCs or T cells enriched from blood (not recorded which). The CDR3 nucleotides are TGTGCCAGCTCACAACACGGGGGGAACACTGAAGCTTTCTTT. Translated: CASSQHGGNTEAFF.